At least ten counts were recorded for the clone carrying this T cell receptor (beta chain). The antigen is undetermined. These data originate in a study of post-analysis software for immune sequencing data. This CDR3 is 12 amino acids long. V lost 5 bases to trimming and J lost 4 bases, with 8 bases between them. General study results and limits: The normalized Chao1 diversity of multiple sclerosis patients was significantly lower than that of controls. Patients used about 5 TRBV segments, including TRBV5-6, TRBV5-1 and TRBV20-1, more often than controls.

Incorporated into the TCR beta cDNA libraries were unique molecular identifiers, which served to reduce PCR and sequencing biases. TCRdb ran MiXCR on the PCR reads and lists one entry per CDR3 protein. The sample has roughly 800,000 distinct CDR3 sequences, around 27% seen once. This receptor was obtained from a girl aged 10-17 years with multiple sclerosis. Material for sequencing was blood. The V and J genes are TRBV12-3 or TRBV12-4 and TRBJ1-2, with D uncertain. The CDR3 bases are TGTGCCAGCAGTCCGACCGGCTATGGCTACACCTTC. Translating gives CASSPTGYGYTF.